This T cell receptor beta chain was sequenced during a study of T-cell reconstitution after alpha-beta-depleted transplantation in children. Overall study findings and caveats: Fresh T-cell production supplied most of the T-cell counts and diversity seen one year after transplant. Some patients owed their high day-60 TCRbeta diversity to surviving recipient T cells and thymic progenitors.

This clonotype was seen only a few times. No antigen is known for it. Germline V CDR1 and CDR2: SGHRS, YFSETQ. The CDR3 is 13 amino acids. Trimming removed 0 bases from V and 10 bases from J, with 13 bases in between. Unique molecular identifiers were incorporated into the prepared TCRbeta library. TCRdb re-called the PCR reads through MiXCR, storing one row per CDR3 protein. The sample contains 130,000 to 150,000 distinct CDR3 sequences, 8% to 10% of which appear only once. Sample: PBMCs, mostly from graft donor cells, taken 180 days after TCRalphabeta/CD19-depleted stem cell transplant. The sequence was obtained from a female patient aged 2-9 years who had a stem cell transplant for congenital amegakaryocytic thrombocytopenia, so the T cells may come from the graft donor. The chain couples TRBV5-1 to TRBJ1-1; D is undetermined. The CDR3 coding sequence is TGCGCCAGCAGCTTGGAGTCCGGAGTGGTAGCTTTCTTT. This sequence encodes CASSLESGVVAFF.